The rows below give T cell receptor beta chains drawn from one sample of a study of T cell responses to AZD1222 COVID-19 vaccine. Using immunoSEQ multiplex PCR, the repertoire was profiled, and TCRdb retains in-frame clones only, with some absent. Among nearly 110,000 clones, 85% to 95% were seen once, and the ten largest hold roughly 6%. Sample: peripheral blood, taken 28 days after the second AZD1222 dose. The receptors were gathered from an adult who received the AZD1222 COVID-19 vaccine. Each CDR3 is given with its conserved first and last residue. A D gene is named only where the DNA matches it firmly. The size field is filled for only some rows; it gives once, few, many or a size class.

cdr3_length | d_call | j_call | v_call | clone_size | cdr3_aa | cdr3_nt
11 | NA | TRBJ1-1 | TRBV28 | NA | CASSRTVEAFF | TGTGCCAGCAGTCGGACAGTTGAAGCTTTCTTT
15 | TRBD1 | TRBJ1-4 | TRBV6-1 | NA | CASSEVRGAGEKLFF | TGTGCCAGCAGTGAAGTCAGGGGGGCCGGGGAAAAACTGTTTTTT
15 | NA | TRBJ1-5 | TRBV7-9 | NA | CASSLGWVGNQPQHF | TGTGCCAGCAGCTTAGGCTGGGTGGGAAATCAGCCCCAGCATTTT
14 | NA | TRBJ2-5 | TRBV11-2 | NA | CASSLTRGGETQYF | TGTGCCAGCAGCCTGACCCGAGGGGGAGAGACCCAGTACTTC
15 | NA | TRBJ1-6 | TRBV30 | NA | CAWSALSSYNSPLHF | TGTGCCTGGAGTGCCCTTAGCTCCTATAATTCACCCCTCCACTTT
14 | NA | TRBJ1-1 | TRBV27 | NA | CASSAGHLNTEAFF | TGTGCCAGCAGCGCAGGACATCTGAACACTGAAGCTTTCTTT
12 | TRBD1 | TRBJ1-5 | TRBV29-1 | NA | CSVGQGNQPQHF | TGCAGCGTGGGACAGGGGAATCAGCCCCAGCATTTT
16 | NA | TRBJ2-3 | TRBV6-4 | NA | CASSPSLARSTDTQYF | TGTGCCAGCAGTCCCTCACTAGCTAGGAGCACAGATACGCAGTATTTT
13 | NA | TRBJ2-7 | TRBV18 | NA | CASSPSRSYEQYF | TGTGCCAGCTCACCGTCTCGGTCCTACGAGCAGTACTTC
11 | NA | TRBJ1-2 | TRBV12-3/TRBV12-4 | NA | CASSLYTGYTF | TGTGCCAGCAGTTTATATACTGGCTACACCTTC
15 | NA | TRBJ1-3 | TRBV27 | NA | CASRPDSFSGNTIYF | TGTGCCAGCAGACCGGACAGCTTCTCTGGAAACACCATATATTTT
16 | NA | TRBJ1-4 | TRBV5-1 | NA | CASSLGRGLLDEKLFF | TGCGCCAGCAGCTTGGGGCGGGGACTTTTGGACGAAAAACTGTTTTTT
13 | NA | TRBJ1-2 | TRBV6-2/TRBV6-3 | once | CASSLQGRYGYTF | TGTGCCAGCAGCCTACAGGGAAGGTATGGCTACACCTTC
14 | NA | TRBJ1-2 | TRBV5-6 | NA | CASSPGQLNYGYTF | TGTGCCAGCAGCCCTGGACAGCTAAACTATGGCTACACCTTC
19 | TRBD2 | TRBJ2-3 | TRBV9 | NA | CASSVRLLERGAPGDTQYF | TGTGCCAGCAGCGTACGCCTCCTTGAGCGGGGGGCCCCCGGTGATACGCAGTATTTT
15 | NA | TRBJ2-2 | TRBV19 | NA | CASSIDHRATGELFF | TGTGCCAGTAGTATCGATCACAGGGCCACCGGGGAGCTGTTTTTT
13 | NA | TRBJ1-6 | TRBV10-2 | NA | CASSSASDSPLHF | TGCGCCAGTTCGTCGGCCTCGGATTCACCCCTCCACTTT
15 | NA | TRBJ2-7 | TRBV7-9 | NA | CASSLVQGGLNEQYF | TGTGCCAGCAGCTTAGTACAGGGCGGTTTGAACGAGCAGTACTTC
14 | TRBD2 | TRBJ2-2 | TRBV24-1 | once | CATRGGKGTGELFF | TGTGCCACCAGGGGAGGGAAGGGCACCGGGGAGCTGTTTTTT
14 | NA | TRBJ1-6 | TRBV5-5 | NA | CASSLLGMDSPLHF | TGTGCCAGCAGCTTGTTAGGGATGGATTCACCCCTCCACTTT